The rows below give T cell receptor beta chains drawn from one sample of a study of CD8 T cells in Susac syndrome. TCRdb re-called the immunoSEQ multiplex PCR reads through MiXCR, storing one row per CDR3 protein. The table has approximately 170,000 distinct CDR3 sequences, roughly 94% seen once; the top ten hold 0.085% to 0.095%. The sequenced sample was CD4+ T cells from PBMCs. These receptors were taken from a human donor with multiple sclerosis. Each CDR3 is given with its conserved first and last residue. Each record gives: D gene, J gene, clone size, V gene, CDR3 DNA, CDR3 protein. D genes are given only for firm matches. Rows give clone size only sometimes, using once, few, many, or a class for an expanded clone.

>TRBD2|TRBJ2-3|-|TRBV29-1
TGCAGCGTTGACGGACTAGCGGGTAGCACAGATACGCAGTATTTT
CSVDGLAGSTDTQYF
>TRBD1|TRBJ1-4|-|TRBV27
TGTGCCAGCAGTCGGGACAGGGGGATTGAAAAACTGTTTTTT
CASSRDRGIEKLFF
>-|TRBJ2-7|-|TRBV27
TGTGCCAGCAGTTTTTCGGGGCACGAGCAGTACTTC
CASSFSGHEQYF
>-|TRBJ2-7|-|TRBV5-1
TGCGCCAGCAGCTTGGTCAGACTCTACGAGCAGTACTTC
CASSLVRLYEQYF
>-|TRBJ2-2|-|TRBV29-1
TGCAGCGTTGAACGGCGTGGGGAGCTGTTTTTT
CSVERRGELFF
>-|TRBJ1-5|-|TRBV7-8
TGTGCCAGCAGTCAGATCGGGGGAAGCAATCAGCCCCAGCATTTT
CASSQIGGSNQPQHF
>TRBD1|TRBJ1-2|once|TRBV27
TGTGCCAGCAGCGGGGACAGGGGGCGCAACTATGGCTACACCTTC
CASSGDRGRNYGYTF
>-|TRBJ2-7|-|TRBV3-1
TGTGCCAGCAGCCAATACGACAGATCAACCTACGAGCAGTACTTC
CASSQYDRSTYEQYF
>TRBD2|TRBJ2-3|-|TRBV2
TGTGCCAGCCGCGGTCTGGGCGGGAGAGCAGATACGCAGTATTTT
CASRGLGGRADTQYF
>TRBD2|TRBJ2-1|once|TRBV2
TGTGCCAGCAAAGAAGCGGGAGGGTCGGATGAGCAGTTCTTC
CASKEAGGSDEQFF
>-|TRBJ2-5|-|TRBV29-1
TGCAGCGTTGAGGACGGCGGGGAGACCCAGTACTTC
CSVEDGGETQYF
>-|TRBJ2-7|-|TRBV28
TGTGCCAGCAGTTTACCCGACGAGCAGTACTTC
CASSLPDEQYF
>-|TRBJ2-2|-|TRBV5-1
TGCGCCAGCAGCTTGTTTCAGACCGGGGAGCTGTTTTTT
CASSLFQTGELFF
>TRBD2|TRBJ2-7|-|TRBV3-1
TGTGCCAGCAGCCCAACCCTAGCGGGAGATTTAGGACCGCAGCAGTACTTC
CASSPTLAGDLGPQQYF
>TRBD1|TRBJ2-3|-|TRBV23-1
TGCGCCAGCAGAATTCCGGGACAGCGTATCGGGGATACGCAGTATTTT
CASRIPGQRIGDTQYF